The 17 T cell receptor beta chains in this list originate from one sample, sequenced in a study of blood T cell repertoires in COVID-19 (dated by TCRdb to 2020 to 2021). Library preparation used the immunoSEQ multiplex PCR assay. TCRdb holds this immuneACCESS table with in-frame rearrangements only. Some clones are missing; in checked studies, unresolved V genes explain under half, and the rest has no known cause. The sample table records about half a million clones; 85% to 90% of these occur just once. 0.75% to 0.9% of the sample belongs to the ten largest clones. Sequencing was carried out using peripheral blood. These receptors all stem from a man between 18 and 35 years old with COVID-19, enrolled during active disease.

The chain has TRBV6-1 and TRBJ2-1; 10 positions match TRBD1. From germline, CDR1 is MNHNS and CDR2 SASEGT. The CDR3 is 15 amino acids. V lost 5 bases, J lost 7 bases, and 8 bases stayed unmatched. The DNA for the CDR3 is TGTGCCAGCAGTTCACCGGGACAGGGGCCGAATGAGCAGTTCTTC. This encodes CASSSPGQGPNEQFF.

This chain joins TRBV21-1 and TRBJ1-1; the D call TRBD1 from the table was never checked on the DNA. TRBV21-1 is deemed a pseudogene. The CDR3 is 16 amino acids. The CDR3 nucleotides read TGTGCCAGCAGCAAGCGGACAGGTGCCCTGAACACTGAAGCTTTCTTT. Amino acids: CASSKRTGALNTEAFF.

This chain joins TRBV7-9 and TRBJ2-3, with 8 bases fitting TRBD1. J gave up 4 bases and V 6 bases, and 12 bases lay outside the gene matches. Per the germline V gene, CDR1 is SEHNR and CDR2 is FQNEAQ (reference sequence). The CDR3 runs to 16 residues. The CDR3 nucleotides are TGTGCCAGCAGTTCTACCCCAGGGGGCGTCGCAGATACGCAGTATTTT. This gives the protein CASSSTPGGVADTQYF.

The gene calls are TRBV2 and TRBJ2-1; perhaps TRBD2 as D (5 bases). In germline, CDR1 is SNHLY, CDR2 FYNNEI. The CDR3 extends over 13 amino acids. V was trimmed by 4 bases and J by 6 bases, leaving 10 bases between them. The CDR3 loop is CASSVGEINEQFF. CDR3 sequence (DNA): TGTGCCAGCAGTGTCGGGGAGATCAATGAGCAGTTCTTC.

The chain joins TRBV9 to TRBJ2-1; D perhaps matches TRBD1 (5 bases). V was shortened by 4 bases and J by 8 bases, with 13 bases between the two germline ends. This CDR3 is built from 13 residues. Per germline, CDR1 SGDLS and CDR2 YYNGEE. CDR3 protein: CASSLRGLDEQFF. For the CDR3, the DNA is TGTGCCAGCAGCCTAAGGGGCTTGGATGAGCAGTTCTTC.

This clone was found once. The CDR3 region is CASSLGPGATDTQYF. DNA for the CDR3: TGTGCCAGCAGCTTGGGCCCAGGGGCAACAGATACGCAGTATTTT. This chain joins TRBV6-5 and TRBJ2-3, with D possibly TRBD1 on 6 matching bases. The CDR3 runs 15 residues. V was cut by 6 bases and J by 3 bases, with 16 bases left in between. Germline V gives CDR1 MNHEY, CDR2 SVGAGI.

This clone was seen a few times. This chain joins TRBV27 and TRBJ2-3; a possible D gene is TRBD1 (6 bases). The V gene's germline CDR1 is MNHEY and CDR2 SMNVEV (reference sequence). The CDR3 length is 17 residues. V lost 5 bases and J 2 bases, leaving 20 bases between the germline ends. For the CDR3, the DNA is TGTGCCAGCAGTATCCGACAGGCCAAACGACCCACAGATACGCAGTATTTT. It is translated as CASSIRQAKRPTDTQYF.

With regard to this clone: The same CDR3 also results from other DNA sequences found in this sample. The chain carries TRBV9 and TRBJ2-2; 7 bases fit TRBD1. Germline V gives CDR1 SGDLS, CDR2 YYNGEE. The CDR3 length is 15 residues. The trim removed 1 base at V and 3 bases at J, leaving 3 bases unmatched. CDR3 coding DNA: TGTGCCAGCAGCGTACGACAGGGCGACACCGGGGAGCTGTTTTTT. Translation gives CASSVRQGDTGELFF.

The V and J genes are TRBV19 and TRBJ1-1; perhaps TRBD1 as D (6 bases). In germline, CDR1 is LNHDA, CDR2 SQIVND (reference sequence). CDR3 size: 14 residues. The V end was cut by 4 bases, the J end by 5 bases, with 14 bases between. CDR3 in amino acids: CASSTTGPGTEAFF. CDR3 DNA: TGTGCCAGTAGTACTACAGGGCCTGGGACTGAAGCTTTCTTT.

The J gene is TRBJ2-7, the V gene TRBV4-1; 9 bases align to TRBD2. Per the germline V gene, CDR1 is MGHRA and CDR2 is YSYEKL. The junction had 7 bases not matched to a gene; V was cut back by 3 bases and J by 4 bases. The CDR3 runs 15 residues. The CDR3 region is CASSHSSGSQYEQYF. The CDR3 bases are TGCGCCAGCAGCCATAGTAGCGGGAGTCAATACGAGCAGTACTTC.

The rearrangement links TRBV11-3 to TRBJ2-2; TRBD1 matches at 7 bases. The trim removed 5 bases at V and 7 bases at J, leaving 10 bases unmatched. Looked up from germline, CDR1 is SGHNT and CDR2 is YENEEA. This CDR3 has 15 amino acids. This chain's CDR3 is CASSHNRGKGGELFF. Written as DNA, the CDR3 is TGTGCCAGCAGCCACAACAGGGGAAAAGGCGGGGAGCTGTTTTTT.

This clone was recorded only once. The chain uses TRBV29-1 and TRBJ2-7; 8 positions match TRBD1. Germline values: CDR1 SQVTM, CDR2 ANQGSEA. This CDR3 contains 14 residues. Trimming cost V 6 bases and J 4 bases; bases outside gene matches: 11. The CDR3 DNA reads TGCAGCGTCCGGGACCGGGACAGGAAATACGAGCAGTACTTC. This encodes CSVRDRDRKYEQYF.

A word on this clone: The sample contains more than one DNA sequence encoding this CDR3. The CDR3 is CATSDSSYEQYF. CDR3 in DNA: TGTGCCACCAGTGACAGTTCCTACGAGCAGTACTTC. The genes are TRBV24-1 and TRBJ2-7; no clear D. The length of the CDR3 is 12 residues. With 4 bases removed from V and 1 base from J, the gap between germline ends came to 4 bases. CDR1 is KGHDR and CDR2 is SFDVKD in the germline V gene.

V is TRBV11-3 and J is TRBJ2-1; 8 bases agree with TRBD1. Germline lookup yields CDR1 SGHNT and CDR2 YENEEA. The J segment lost 13 bases and the V segment lost 3 bases, leaving 8 bases of the junction unmatched. This CDR3 comprises 13 residues. The CDR3: CASSLGQDHVQFF. CDR3 coding DNA: TGTGCCAGCAGCTTGGGACAGGACCATGTACAGTTCTTC.

The chain has TRBV24-1 and TRBJ2-1, with 13 nucleotides matching TRBD2. CDR1 KGHDR and CDR2 SFDVKD come from the germline V gene. CDR3 size: 15 residues. Unmatched junction bases numbered 1, after V lost 2 bases and J lost 7 bases. CDR3 in DNA: TGTGCCACCAGTGATTGGACTAGCGGGGGAAATGAGCAGTTCTTC. This sequence encodes CATSDWTSGGNEQFF.

The rearrangement links TRBV7-9 to TRBJ2-7; TRBD1 might be the D (6 bases). Germline CDR1 reads SEHNR; CDR2 reads FQNEAQ (reference sequence). Trimming pared 6 bases from V and 1 base from J, leaving 10 bases between. The length of the CDR3 is 13 residues. The CDR3 region is CASRPGQSYEQYF. The CDR3 DNA reads as TGTGCCAGCAGACCCGGACAGTCCTACGAGCAGTACTTC.

This sequence joins TRBV7-9 and TRBJ2-7, with 12 bases matching TRBD1. The germline gives CDR1 SEHNR, CDR2 FQNEAQ (reference sequence). V was clipped by 1 base and J by 2 bases; unmatched bases: 6. There are 17 residues in the CDR3. The CDR3 reads CASSLVGQGAHPYEQYF. The CDR3 DNA follows: TGTGCCAGCAGCTTAGTGGGACAGGGGGCGCATCCCTACGAGCAGTACTTC.